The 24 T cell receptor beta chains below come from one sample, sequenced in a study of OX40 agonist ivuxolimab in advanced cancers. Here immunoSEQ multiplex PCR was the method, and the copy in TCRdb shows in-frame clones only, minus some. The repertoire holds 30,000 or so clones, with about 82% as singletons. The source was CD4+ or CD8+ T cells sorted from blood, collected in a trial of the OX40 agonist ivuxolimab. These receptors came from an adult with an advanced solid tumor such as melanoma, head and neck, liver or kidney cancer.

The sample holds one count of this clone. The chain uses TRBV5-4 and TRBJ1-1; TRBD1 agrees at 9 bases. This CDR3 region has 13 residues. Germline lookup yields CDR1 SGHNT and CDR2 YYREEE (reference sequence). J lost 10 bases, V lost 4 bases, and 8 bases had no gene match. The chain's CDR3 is CASSDPGQGRAFF. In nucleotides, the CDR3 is TGTGCCAGCAGCGATCCGGGACAGGGACGAGCTTTCTTT.

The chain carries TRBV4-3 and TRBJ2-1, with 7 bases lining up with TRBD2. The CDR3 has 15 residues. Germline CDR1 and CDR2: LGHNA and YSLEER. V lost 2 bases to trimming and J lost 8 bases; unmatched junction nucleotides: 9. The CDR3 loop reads CASSQSLADVDEQFF. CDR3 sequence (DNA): TGCGCCAGCAGCCAAAGCCTAGCGGACGTAGATGAGCAGTTCTTC.

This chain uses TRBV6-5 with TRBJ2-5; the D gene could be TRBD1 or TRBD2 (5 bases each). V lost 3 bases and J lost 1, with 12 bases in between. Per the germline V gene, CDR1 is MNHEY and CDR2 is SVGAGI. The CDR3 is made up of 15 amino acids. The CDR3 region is CASSYTGGFQETQYF. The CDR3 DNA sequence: TGTGCCAGCAGTTATACAGGAGGATTCCAAGAGACCCAGTACTTC.

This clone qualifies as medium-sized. The CDR3 DNA sequence: TGTGCCAGCAGCCTGATTGTAGGGGATAATTCACCCCTCCACTTT. Translated: CASSLIVGDNSPLHF. The chain is built from TRBV6-4 and TRBJ1-6; D possibly corresponds to TRBD1 (5 bases). The ends were cut back, 6 bases at V and 5 bases at J, with 14 bases in the middle. This CDR3 region has 15 residues. Germline CDR1 MRHNA, CDR2 SNTAGT.

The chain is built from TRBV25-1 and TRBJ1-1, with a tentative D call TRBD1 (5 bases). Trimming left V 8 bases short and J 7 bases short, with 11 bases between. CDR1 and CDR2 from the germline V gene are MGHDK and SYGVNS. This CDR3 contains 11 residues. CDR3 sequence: CASVRGGEAFF. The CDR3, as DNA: TGTGCCAGCGTTCGGGGGGGTGAAGCTTTCTTT.

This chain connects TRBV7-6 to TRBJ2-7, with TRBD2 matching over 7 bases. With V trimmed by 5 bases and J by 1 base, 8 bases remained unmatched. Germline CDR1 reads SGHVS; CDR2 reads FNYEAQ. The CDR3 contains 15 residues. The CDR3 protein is CASSPLGGASYEQYF. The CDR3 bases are TGTGCCAGCAGCCCCTTGGGAGGGGCTTCCTACGAGCAGTACTTC. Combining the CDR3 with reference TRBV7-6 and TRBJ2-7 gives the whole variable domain GAGVSQSPRYKVTKRGQDVALRCDPISGHVSLYWYRQALGQGPEFLTYFNYEAQQDKSGLPNDRFSAERPEGSISTLTIQRTEQRDSAMYRCASSPLGGASYEQYFGPGTRLTVT.

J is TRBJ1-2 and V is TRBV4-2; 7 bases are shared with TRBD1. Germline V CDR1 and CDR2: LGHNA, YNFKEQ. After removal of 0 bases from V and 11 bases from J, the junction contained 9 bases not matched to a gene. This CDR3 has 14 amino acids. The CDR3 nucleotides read TGTGCCAGCAGCCAAGACACAGGGGCCGGTAGGTACACCTTC. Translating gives CASSQDTGAGRYTF.

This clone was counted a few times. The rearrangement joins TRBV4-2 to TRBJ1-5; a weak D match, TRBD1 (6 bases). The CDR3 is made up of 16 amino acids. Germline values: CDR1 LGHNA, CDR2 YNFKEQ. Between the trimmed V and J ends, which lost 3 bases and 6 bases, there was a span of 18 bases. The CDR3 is CASSQESGEGGQPQHF. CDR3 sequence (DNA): TGTGCCAGCAGCCAGGAATCAGGGGAGGGGGGTCAGCCCCAGCATTTT.

The CDR3 spells CASSLLTGINTEAFF. The CDR3 nucleotides are TGTGCCAGCAGCCTTTTGACAGGGATAAACACTGAAGCTTTCTTT. This chain uses TRBV4-2 with TRBJ1-1; 7 bases are a match to TRBD1. The germline V gene encodes CDR1 LGHNA and CDR2 YNFKEQ. The CDR3 runs 15 residues. V gave up 4 bases and J gave up 2 bases; unmatched junction bases: 7.

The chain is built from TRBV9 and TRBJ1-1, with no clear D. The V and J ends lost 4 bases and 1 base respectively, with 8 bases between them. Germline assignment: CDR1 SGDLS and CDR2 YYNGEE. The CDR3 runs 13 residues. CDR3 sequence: CASSPAGNTEAFF. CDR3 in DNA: TGTGCCAGCAGCCCCGCAGGGAACACTGAAGCTTTCTTT.

This chain's CDR3 is CASSLEGTEAFF. CDR3 DNA sequence: TGTGCCAGCAGCTTAGAGGGGACAGAAGCTTTCTTT. The J gene is TRBJ1-1, the V gene TRBV5-6; the D gene is possibly TRBD1 (6 bases). V lost 2 bases and J lost 8, with 10 bases in between. CDR3 length: 12 amino acids. In germline, CDR1 is SGHDT, CDR2 YYEEEE.

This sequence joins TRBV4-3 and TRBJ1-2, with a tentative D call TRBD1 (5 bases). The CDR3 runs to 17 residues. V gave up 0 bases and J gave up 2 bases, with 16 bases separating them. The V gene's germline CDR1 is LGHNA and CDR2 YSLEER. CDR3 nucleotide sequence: TGCGCCAGCAGCCAAGATCTGGGAGCAGGGAGGAACTATGGCTACACCTTC. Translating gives CASSQDLGAGRNYGYTF.

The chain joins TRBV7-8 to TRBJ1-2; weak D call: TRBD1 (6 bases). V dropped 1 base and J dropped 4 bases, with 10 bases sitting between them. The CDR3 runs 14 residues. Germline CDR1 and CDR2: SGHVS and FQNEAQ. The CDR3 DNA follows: TGTGCCAGCAGCTTAGTACAGGGAGGCTATGGCTACACCTTC. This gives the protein CASSLVQGGYGYTF. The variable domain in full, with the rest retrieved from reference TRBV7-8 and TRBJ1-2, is GAGVSQSPRYKVAKRGQDVALRCDPISGHVSLFWYQQALGQGPEFLTYFQNEAQLDKSGLPSDRFFAERPEGSVSTLKIQRTQQEDSAVYLCASSLVQGGYGYTFGSGTRLTVV.

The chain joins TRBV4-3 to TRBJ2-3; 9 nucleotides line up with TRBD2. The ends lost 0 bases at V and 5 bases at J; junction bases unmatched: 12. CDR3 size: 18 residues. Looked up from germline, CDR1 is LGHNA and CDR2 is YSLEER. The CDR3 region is CASSQDYWRGGQLDTQYF. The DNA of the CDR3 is TGCGCCAGCAGCCAAGATTATTGGCGGGGGGGCCAGTTAGATACGCAGTATTTT.

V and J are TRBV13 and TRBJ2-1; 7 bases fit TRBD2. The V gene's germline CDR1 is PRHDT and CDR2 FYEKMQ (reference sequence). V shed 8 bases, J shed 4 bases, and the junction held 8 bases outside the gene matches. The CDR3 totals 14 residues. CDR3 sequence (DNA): TGTGCCAGCGGACTAGGGCGGGGGTACAATGAGCAGTTCTTC. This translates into CASGLGRGYNEQFF.

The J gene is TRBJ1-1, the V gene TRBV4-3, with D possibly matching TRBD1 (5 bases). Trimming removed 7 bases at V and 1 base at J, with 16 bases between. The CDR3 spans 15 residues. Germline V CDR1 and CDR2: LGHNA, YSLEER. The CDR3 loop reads CASTPGGGPNTEAFF. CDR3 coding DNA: TGCGCCAGCACGCCCGGGGGGGGACCGAACACTGAAGCTTTCTTT.

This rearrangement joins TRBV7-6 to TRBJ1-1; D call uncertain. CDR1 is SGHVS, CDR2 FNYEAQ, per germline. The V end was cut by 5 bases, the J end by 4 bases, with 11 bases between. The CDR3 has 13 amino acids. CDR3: CASSTRPGTEAFF. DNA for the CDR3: TGTGCCAGCAGCACCCGGCCCGGCACTGAAGCTTTCTTT.

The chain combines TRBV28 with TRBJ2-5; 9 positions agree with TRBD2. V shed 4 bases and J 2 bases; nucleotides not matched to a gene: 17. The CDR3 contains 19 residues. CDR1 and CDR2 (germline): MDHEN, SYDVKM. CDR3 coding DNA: TGTGCCAGCAGTTCTCCCCTGGGACTAGCCACCTTGACTCAAGAGACCCAGTACTTC. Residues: CASSSPLGLATLTQETQYF.

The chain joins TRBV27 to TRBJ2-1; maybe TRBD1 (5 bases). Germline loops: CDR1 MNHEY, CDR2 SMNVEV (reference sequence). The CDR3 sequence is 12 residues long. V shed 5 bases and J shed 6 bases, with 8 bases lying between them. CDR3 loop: CASSTGLNEQFF. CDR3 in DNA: TGTGCCAGCAGTACAGGCCTCAATGAGCAGTTCTTC.

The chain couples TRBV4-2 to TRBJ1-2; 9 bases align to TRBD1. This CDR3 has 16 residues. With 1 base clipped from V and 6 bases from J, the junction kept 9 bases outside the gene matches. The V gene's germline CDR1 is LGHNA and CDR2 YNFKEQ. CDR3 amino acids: CASSQVVGTGNNGYTF. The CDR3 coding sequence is TGTGCCAGCAGCCAAGTCGTGGGGACAGGGAATAATGGCTACACCTTC.

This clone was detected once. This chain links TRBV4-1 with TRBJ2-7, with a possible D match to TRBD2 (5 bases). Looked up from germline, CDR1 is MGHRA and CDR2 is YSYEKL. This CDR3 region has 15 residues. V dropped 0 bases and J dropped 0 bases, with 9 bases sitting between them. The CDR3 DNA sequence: TGCGCCAGCAGCCAAGAACAGCGGAGCTCCTACGAGCAGTACTTC. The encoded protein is CASSQEQRSSYEQYF.

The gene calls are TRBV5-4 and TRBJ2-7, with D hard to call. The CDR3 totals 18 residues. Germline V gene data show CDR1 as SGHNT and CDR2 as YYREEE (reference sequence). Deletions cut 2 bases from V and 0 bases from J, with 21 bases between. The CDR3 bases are TGTGCCAGCAGCTTACGTACCTATACGGGCGGCAGCTCCTACGAGCAGTACTTC. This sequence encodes CASSLRTYTGGSSYEQYF.

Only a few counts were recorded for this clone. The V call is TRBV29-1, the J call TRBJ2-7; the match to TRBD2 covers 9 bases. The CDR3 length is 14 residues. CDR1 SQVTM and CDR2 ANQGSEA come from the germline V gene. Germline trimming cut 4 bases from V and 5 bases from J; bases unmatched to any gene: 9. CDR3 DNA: TGCAGCGTTGTTGATAGCGGGAGTTCTAACGAGCAGTACTTC. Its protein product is CSVVDSGSSNEQYF.

For the CDR3, the DNA is TGTGCCAGCAGCCAAGATGGGGTAGTAATAGGGGTTAATGAGCAGTTCTTC. This encodes CASSQDGVVIGVNEQFF. The gene calls are TRBV14 and TRBJ2-1; TRBD1 might be the D (5 bases). CDR1 and CDR2 (germline): SGHDN, FVKESK. The ends were cut back, 0 bases at V and 7 bases at J, with 19 bases in the middle. This CDR3 region has 17 residues.